This T cell receptor beta chain was recorded in a study of blood T cell repertoires in COVID-19. About the research overall: Acute and convalescent COVID-19 specimens originated in the United States, Italy and Spain.

The method was immunoSEQ multiplex PCR; TCRdb's version includes in-frame clones alone and lacks a portion of them. The sample holds approximately 26,000 clones; more than 85% are singletons and the top ten take roughly 2.1%. Trimming took off 1 base at V and 9 bases at J, with 16 bases between the two ends. CDR1 LGHNA and CDR2 YNFKEQ come from the germline V gene. The CDR3 spans 15 residues. The sequencing input was peripheral blood. This chain joins TRBV4-2 and TRBJ2-1; possibly TRBD2 for D (6 bases). This TCR was sampled from a human donor in a cohort sampled during active COVID-19. The CDR3 DNA follows: TGTGCCAGCAGCCAAGGGGCTACCCGGGGGAGTGAGCAGTTCTTC. Translated: CASSQGATRGSEQFF.